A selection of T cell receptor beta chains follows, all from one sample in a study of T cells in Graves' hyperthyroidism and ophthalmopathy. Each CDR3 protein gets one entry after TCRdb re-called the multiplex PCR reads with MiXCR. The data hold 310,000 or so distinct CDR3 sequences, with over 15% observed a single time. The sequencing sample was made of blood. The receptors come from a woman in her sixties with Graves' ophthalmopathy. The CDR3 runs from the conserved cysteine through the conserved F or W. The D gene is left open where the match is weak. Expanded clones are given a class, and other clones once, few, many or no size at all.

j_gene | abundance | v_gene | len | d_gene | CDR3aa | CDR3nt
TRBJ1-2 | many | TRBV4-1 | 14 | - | CASSQAPDAYGYTF | TGCGCCAGCAGCCAAGCTCCGGACGCGTATGGCTACACCTTC
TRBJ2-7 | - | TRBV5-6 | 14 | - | CASHPAGQSYEQYF | TGTGCCAGCCACCCCGCGGGACAGTCCTACGAGCAGTACTTC
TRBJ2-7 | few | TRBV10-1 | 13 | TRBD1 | CASSGGTGHEQYF | TGCGCCAGCAGTGGTGGGACAGGGCACGAGCAGTACTTC
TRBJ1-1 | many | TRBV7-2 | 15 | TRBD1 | CASSFTGAMNTEAFF | TGTGCCAGCAGCTTTACAGGGGCGATGAACACTGAAGCTTTCTTT
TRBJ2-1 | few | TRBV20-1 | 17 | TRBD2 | CSARISGGTSGHNEQFF | TGCAGTGCTAGGATTTCAGGAGGGACTAGCGGGCACAATGAGCAGTTCTTC
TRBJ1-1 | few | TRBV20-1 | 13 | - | CSAGGRLNTEAFF | TGCAGTGCTGGGGGACGGTTGAACACTGAAGCTTTCTTT
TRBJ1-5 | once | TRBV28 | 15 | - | CASSFGGDGNQPQHF | TGTGCCAGCAGTTTCGGCGGTGATGGTAATCAGCCCCAGCATTTT
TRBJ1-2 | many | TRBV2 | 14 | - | CATKSGTSSLGYTF | TGTGCCACCAAGAGTGGGACCTCCTCTCTCGGCTACACCTTC
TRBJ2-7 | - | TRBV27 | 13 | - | CASSLSSGHEQYF | TGTGCCAGCAGTTTGAGTTCAGGCCACGAGCAGTACTTC
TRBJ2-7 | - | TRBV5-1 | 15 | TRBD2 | CASSLGAGGPHEQYF | TGCGCCAGCAGCTTGGGGGCGGGAGGCCCCCACGAGCAGTACTTC
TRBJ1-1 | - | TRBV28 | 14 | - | CASGLGGRTTEAFF | TGTGCCAGCGGATTGGGAGGGCGTACGACTGAAGCTTTCTTT
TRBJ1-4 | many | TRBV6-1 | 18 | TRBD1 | CASSHQILTGGRNEKLFF | TGTGCCAGCAGTCACCAAATCCTAACAGGGGGGAGAAATGAAAAACTGTTTTTT
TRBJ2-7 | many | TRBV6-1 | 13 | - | CASSGAYSYEQYF | TGTGCCAGCAGTGGGGCATACTCCTACGAGCAGTACTTC
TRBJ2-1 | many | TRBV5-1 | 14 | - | CASSLAPGDSEQFF | TGCGCCAGCAGCTTGGCTCCGGGGGATAGTGAGCAGTTCTTC
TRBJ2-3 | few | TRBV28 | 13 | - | CASQGGNLDTQYF | TGTGCCAGCCAAGGCGGGAACCTCGATACGCAGTATTTT
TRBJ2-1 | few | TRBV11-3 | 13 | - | CASSLMQYNEQFF | TGTGCCAGCAGCTTAATGCAGTACAATGAGCAGTTCTTC
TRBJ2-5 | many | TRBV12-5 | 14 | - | CASGIGTQQETQYF | TGTGCTAGTGGTATCGGGACACAACAAGAGACCCAGTACTTC
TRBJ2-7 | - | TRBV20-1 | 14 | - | CSARDPAGGYEQYF | TGCAGTGCTAGAGATCCGGCCGGGGGCTACGAGCAGTACTTC
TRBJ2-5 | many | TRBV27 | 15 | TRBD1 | CASSTTTGTGETQYF | TGTGCCAGCAGTACAACAACCGGGACAGGGGAGACCCAGTACTTC
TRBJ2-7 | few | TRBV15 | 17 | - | CATSRDLSGSRSCEQYF | TGTGCCACCAGCAGAGATTTGTCCGGGAGCAGATCCTGCGAGCAGTACTTC
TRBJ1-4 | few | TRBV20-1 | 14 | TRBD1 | CSGPSGTANEKLFF | TGCAGTGGACCGAGTGGGACAGCTAATGAAAAACTGTTTTTT
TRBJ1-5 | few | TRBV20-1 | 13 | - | CSAKTAPNQPQHF | TGCAGTGCTAAGACAGCCCCCAATCAGCCCCAGCATTTT
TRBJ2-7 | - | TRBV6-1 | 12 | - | CASCGVSYEQYF | TGTGCCAGCTGCGGCGTCTCCTACGAGCAGTACTTC
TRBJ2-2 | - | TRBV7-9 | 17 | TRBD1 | CASSSLRDRGFTGELFF | TGTGCCAGCAGCTCGCTCCGGGACAGGGGTTTCACCGGGGAGCTGTTTTTT
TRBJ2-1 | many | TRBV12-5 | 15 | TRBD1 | CASDGRDRSYNEQFF | TGTGCTAGTGACGGCCGGGACAGGTCATACAATGAGCAGTTCTTC
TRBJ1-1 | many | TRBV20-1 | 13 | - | CSAPLQKNTEAFF | TGCAGTGCGCCCCTACAGAAGAACACTGAAGCTTTCTTT